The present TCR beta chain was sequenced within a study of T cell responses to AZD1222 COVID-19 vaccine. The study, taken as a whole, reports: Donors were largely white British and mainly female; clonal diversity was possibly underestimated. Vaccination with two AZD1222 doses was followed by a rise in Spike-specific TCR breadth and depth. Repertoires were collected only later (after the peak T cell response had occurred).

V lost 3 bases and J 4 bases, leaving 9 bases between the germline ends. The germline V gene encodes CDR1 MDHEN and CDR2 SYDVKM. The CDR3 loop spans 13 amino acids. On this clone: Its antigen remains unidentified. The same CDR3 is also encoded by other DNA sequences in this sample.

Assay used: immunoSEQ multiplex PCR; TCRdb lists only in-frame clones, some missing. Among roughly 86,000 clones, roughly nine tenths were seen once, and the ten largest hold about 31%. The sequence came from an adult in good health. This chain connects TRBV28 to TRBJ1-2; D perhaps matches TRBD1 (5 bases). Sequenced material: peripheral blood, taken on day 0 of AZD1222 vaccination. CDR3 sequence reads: CASSFGGIYGYTF. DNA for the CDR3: TGTGCCAGCAGTTTTGGGGGGATCTATGGCTACACCTTC.